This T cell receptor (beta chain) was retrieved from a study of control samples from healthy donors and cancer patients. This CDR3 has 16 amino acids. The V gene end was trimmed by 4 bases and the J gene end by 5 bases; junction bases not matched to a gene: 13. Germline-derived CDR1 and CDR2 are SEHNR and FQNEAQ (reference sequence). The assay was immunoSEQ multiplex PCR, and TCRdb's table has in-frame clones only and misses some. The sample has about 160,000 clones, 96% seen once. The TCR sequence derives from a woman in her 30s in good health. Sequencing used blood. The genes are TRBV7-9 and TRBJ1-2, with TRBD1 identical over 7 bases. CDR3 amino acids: CASSSTSRGVWYGYTF. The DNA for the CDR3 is TGTGCCAGCAGCTCCACAAGCAGGGGGGTTTGGTATGGCTACACCTTC.